A selection of T cell receptor beta chains follows, all from one sample in a study of T cell responses to AZD1222 COVID-19 vaccine. Only in-frame clones appear in the TCRdb table, and some are missing; sequencing was by immunoSEQ multiplex PCR. This sample has roughly 100,000 clones, with roughly 91% found just once. The material sequenced was peripheral blood, taken on day 0 of AZD1222 vaccination. The receptors stem from an adult in good health. The CDR3 runs from the conserved cysteine through the conserved F or W. D genes are given only for firm matches. Size values are once, few and many counts, or a class for expanded clones, and some rows have none.

j_gene	v_gene	abundance	d_gene	CDR3nt	CDR3aa
TRBJ2-5	TRBV30	NA	NA	TGTGCCTGGAGTGTTGTTGAAGGGGAGACCCAGTACTTC	CAWSVVEGETQYF
TRBJ2-3	TRBV20-1	once	NA	TGCAGTGCTAGTGGCCCAACGGATACGCAGTATTTT	CSASGPTDTQYF
TRBJ1-2	TRBV3-1/TRBV3-2	NA	NA	TGTGCCAGCCGTAGGGGAATCGGCTACACCTTC	CASRRGIGYTF
TRBJ1-3	TRBV7-6	NA	TRBD1	TGTGCCAGCAGCCCTAACAGGGGGGGCTCTGGAAACACCATATATTTT	CASSPNRGGSGNTIYF
TRBJ1-2	TRBV3-1/TRBV3-2	NA	TRBD1	TGTGCCAGCAGCCCCGGACAGGGGGAGTCCGGCTACACCTTC	CASSPGQGESGYTF
TRBJ2-1	TRBV15	NA	NA	TGTGCCACCAGCAGAGAATTCGATGAGCAGTTCTTC	CATSREFDEQFF
TRBJ2-7	TRBV7-2	NA	NA	TGTGCCAGCAGCTTCGGGGCCAGCAGCGAGCAGTACTTC	CASSFGASSEQYF
TRBJ1-1	TRBV6-5	few	NA	TGTGCCAGCAGTTCCCCAATCCGAGGATACACTGAAGCTTTCTTT	CASSSPIRGYTEAFF
TRBJ1-1	TRBV5-4	NA	NA	TGTGCCAGCAGCTTCGGGCTGAACACTGAAGCTTTCTTT	CASSFGLNTEAFF
TRBJ2-7	TRBV9	NA	TRBD2	TGTGCCAGCAGCGCGGGACTAGCGGGAGCTCTGGGCTACGAGCAGTACTTC	CASSAGLAGALGYEQYF
TRBJ1-2	TRBV29-1	NA	NA	TGCAGCGTAGGGACGGGGGGCGAACGAGGCTACACCTTC	CSVGTGGERGYTF
TRBJ2-1	TRBV7-3	NA	TRBD2	TGTGCCAGCAGCTTAACCAGAGGAAGCGGGACTTACAATGAGCAGTTCTTC	CASSLTRGSGTYNEQFF
TRBJ2-7	TRBV12-3/TRBV12-4	NA	NA	TGTGCCAGCAGTGTAGTGAACGAGCAGTACTTC	CASSVVNEQYF
TRBJ2-7	TRBV6-5	NA	NA	TGTGCCAGCACCGTTTCGACAACCTACGAGCAGTACTTC	CASTVSTTYEQYF
TRBJ2-3	TRBV7-6	once	NA	TGTGCCAGCAGCTCACCGGGACTCCTGGGAGATACGCAGTATTTT	CASSSPGLLGDTQYF
TRBJ2-1	TRBV2	once	NA	TGTGCCAGCAGTGGGATCTCTAATGAGCAGTTCTTC	CASSGISNEQFF
TRBJ2-1	TRBV6-1	NA	NA	TGTGCCAGCAGTGAAGGGGATAACCGGGATGAGCAGTTCTTC	CASSEGDNRDEQFF
TRBJ1-2	TRBV19	NA	TRBD1	TGTGCCAGTAGCAGGGGGACAGGGAAGAACTATGGCTACACCTTC	CASSRGTGKNYGYTF
TRBJ2-1	TRBV7-9	NA	NA	TGTGCCAGCAGCTTAGCAGGTCTAGACGAGCAGTTCTTC	CASSLAGLDEQFF
TRBJ2-1	TRBV7-5	NA	NA	TGTGTCAGCTCAAATCCGGGACTAGCGGGGGGGGAGCAGTTCTTC	CVSSNPGLAGGEQFF
TRBJ2-7	TRBV28	NA	NA	TGTGCCAGCAGATCCGACAGCACCTACGAGCAGTACTTC	CASRSDSTYEQYF
TRBJ2-1	TRBV6-5	NA	NA	TGTGCCAGCAGTTACTCGGATGAGCAGTTCTTC	CASSYSDEQFF
TRBJ1-5	TRBV30	NA	NA	TGTGCCTGGAGCATGCAGGGCAATCAGCCCCAGCATTTT	CAWSMQGNQPQHF
TRBJ1-1	TRBV28	NA	NA	TGTGCCAGCAGCTCGCCGGGGGCCAACACTGAAGCTTTCTTT	CASSSPGANTEAFF
TRBJ1-2	TRBV19	NA	NA	TGTGCCAGTAGTATCGACAGAGCCTATGGCTACACCTTC	CASSIDRAYGYTF
TRBJ1-2	TRBV28	NA	NA	TGTGCCAGCCGTATTACAGGGCTAGGCTACACCTTC	CASRITGLGYTF
TRBJ1-1	TRBV10-2	few	TRBD1	TGCGCCAGCAGTGATGGACAGGTTGGGAACACTGAAGCTTTCTTT	CASSDGQVGNTEAFF
TRBJ1-1	TRBV19	NA	NA	TGTGCCAGTAGTCCACCCCGGGCGTACAACACTGAAGCTTTCTTT	CASSPPRAYNTEAFF
TRBJ1-4	TRBV7-6	NA	NA	TGTGCCAGCAGCTTATCCATCGGACAGCGGACAACTAATGAAAAACTGTTTTTT	CASSLSIGQRTTNEKLFF
TRBJ1-1	TRBV6-5	NA	NA	TGTGCCAGCAGCCGAACGACAGGTCGTTCTGAAGCTTTCTTT	CASSRTTGRSEAFF
TRBJ2-1	TRBV30	NA	TRBD2	TGTGCCTGGAGCGGGAGGGCCGGTGAGCAGTTCTTC	CAWSGRAGEQFF
TRBJ2-1	TRBV5-4	NA	NA	TGTGCCAGCAGCTCCGGGACCCAACTCGGCAATGAGCAGTTCTTC	CASSSGTQLGNEQFF
TRBJ2-1	TRBV6-2/TRBV6-3	NA	TRBD2	TGTGCCAGCAGTTACTGGACTAGCGGGAATAATGAGCAGTTCTTC	CASSYWTSGNNEQFF
TRBJ1-5	TRBV5-6	NA	NA	TGTGCCAGCAGCTCCGGGGATCAGCCCCAGCATTTT	CASSSGDQPQHF
TRBJ2-7	TRBV9	NA	TRBD1	TGTGCCAGCAGCGCCGGACAGGACGTAGGATACGAGCAGTACTTC	CASSAGQDVGYEQYF
TRBJ2-5	TRBV5-6	once	NA	TGTGCCAGCAGCAAGACGGGGATTGAAGAGACCCAGTACTTC	CASSKTGIEETQYF
TRBJ2-7	TRBV21-1	NA	NA	TGTGCCAGCAGCAGGGCTAGCTCCTACGAGCAGTACTTC	CASSRASSYEQYF
TRBJ2-1	TRBV27	NA	TRBD2	TGTGCCAGCAGTCCTTGGCTAGCGGGAGGGTTAAATGAGCAGTTCTTC	CASSPWLAGGLNEQFF
TRBJ2-1	TRBV6-6	NA	NA	TGTGCCAGCAGTCCCCGCGACTACACCAATGAGCAGTTCTTC	CASSPRDYTNEQFF
TRBJ2-6	TRBV14	once	NA	TGTGCCAGCAGCCAACGGTCCGGGGCCAACGTCCTGACTTTC	CASSQRSGANVLTF
TRBJ2-7	TRBV27	NA	TRBD2	TGTGCCAGCAGTTTACTTGGGACTAGCGGGAGTTACGAGCAGTACTTC	CASSLLGTSGSYEQYF
TRBJ2-2	TRBV7-9	NA	NA	TGTGCCAGCAGGAAACAGGGAGGGGACACCGGGGAGCTGTTTTTT	CASRKQGGDTGELFF
TRBJ1-1	TRBV12-3/TRBV12-4	NA	NA	TGTGCCATCGGTTTCGGGGGGAGGTCTGAAGCTTTCTTT	CAIGFGGRSEAFF
TRBJ2-3	TRBV7-6	NA	NA	TGTGCCAGCAGCTTATTCACACCCACCGGGCTAGTTGGGTCCACAGATACGCAGTATTTT	CASSLFTPTGLVGSTDTQYF
TRBJ2-7	TRBV14	NA	NA	TGTGCCAGCAGCCGGGACGGATACGAGCAGTACTTC	CASSRDGYEQYF
TRBJ2-3	TRBV11-3	NA	NA	TGTGCCAGCAGCTTCACTTCGATCACAGATACGCAGTATTTT	CASSFTSITDTQYF
TRBJ2-1	TRBV9	NA	NA	TGTGCCAGCAGCGAGTGGCAGGGAGCTGAGCAGTTCTTC	CASSEWQGAEQFF
TRBJ2-7	TRBV7-2	NA	TRBD2	TGTGCCAGCAGCTTAGCGGTGGTAGCGGGAGGGTGGGGCTCCTACGAGCAGTACTTC	CASSLAVVAGGWGSYEQYF
TRBJ2-2	TRBV7-8	NA	TRBD2	TGTGCCAGCAGCCGACTAGCGGCGAACACCGGGGAGCTGTTTTTT	CASSRLAANTGELFF
TRBJ2-7	TRBV10-3	NA	NA	TGTGCCATCAGGTTCGGGGCCTACGAGCAGTACTTC	CAIRFGAYEQYF